Below, 15 T cell receptor beta chains from the same sample are listed, as sequenced in a study of blood T cell repertoires in COVID-19. Sequenced by immunoSEQ multiplex PCR; TCRdb stores in-frame clones only, minus some. The sample has under 250,000 clones; under 90% are singletons. Sequenced sample: PBMCs or T cells enriched from blood (not recorded which). These receptor sequences come from a woman aged 45 to 65 with acute COVID-19.

The rearrangement links TRBV5-5 to TRBJ2-7; D ambiguous. V was clipped by 1 base and J by 9 bases, with 14 bases between them. The germline V gene has CDR1 SGHKS and CDR2 YYEKEE (reference sequence). CDR3 length: 13 amino acids. The DNA of the CDR3 is TGTGCCAGCAGCTTGAGCGTCGTTGAGACGCAGTACTTC. This encodes CASSLSVVETQYF.

The J gene is TRBJ1-1, the V gene TRBV18; D remains unclear. V lost 3 bases, J lost 2 bases, and 19 bases lay in between. CDR1 and CDR2 (germline): KGHSH, LQKENI. The length of the CDR3 is 17 residues. CDR3 protein: CASSPLPIDTINTEAFF. In DNA, the CDR3 is TGTGCCAGCTCACCCCTACCGATAGACACGATAAACACTGAAGCTTTCTTT. Together with reference TRBV18 and TRBJ1-1, the CDR3 gives the full variable domain: NAGVMQNPRHLVRRRGQEARLRCSPMKGHSHVYWYRQLPEEGLKFMVYLQKENIIDESGMPKERFSAEFPKEGPSILRIQQVVRGDSAAYFCASSPLPIDTINTEAFFGQGTRLTVV.

The chain employs TRBV3-1 (or the pseudogene TRBV3-2) and TRBJ2-1; TRBD2 matches 8 bases. Trimming took 2 bases from V and 7 from J; bases not matched to a gene: 7. This CDR3 spans 15 amino acids. From germline, CDR1 is LGHDT and CDR2 YNNKEL (reference sequence). CDR3 amino acids: CASSQFTSGLNEQFF. Written as DNA, the CDR3 is TGTGCCAGCAGCCAATTTACTAGCGGCCTTAATGAGCAGTTCTTC.

The J gene is TRBJ2-7, the V gene TRBV19; weak D call: TRBD1 (6 bases). The CDR3 is 13 amino acids. CDR1 and CDR2 from the germline V gene are LNHDA and SQIVND (reference sequence). V was shortened by 10 bases and J by 7 bases, with 20 bases between the two germline ends. The CDR3 sequence: CATRNRDTGEQYF. CDR3 in DNA: TGTGCCACCCGAAACCGGGACACGGGGGAGCAGTACTTC.

The chain uses TRBV7-2 and TRBJ1-6; D is possibly TRBD1 (5 bases). Trimming took off 6 bases at V and 1 base at J, with 13 bases between the two ends. This CDR3 is 16 amino acids long. From germline, CDR1 is SGHTA and CDR2 FQGNSA. The CDR3 DNA is TGTGCCAGCAGATGGACGTCAGGGTCCTATAATTCACCCCTCCACTTT. Translated, it gives CASRWTSGSYNSPLHF. Full variable domain (rest looked up from reference TRBV7-2 and TRBJ1-6): GAGVSQSPSNKVTEKGKDVELRCDPISGHTALYWYRQSLGQGLEFLIYFQGNSAPDKSGLPSDRFSAERTGGSVSTLTIQRTQQEDSAVYLCASRWTSGSYNSPLHFGNGTRLTVT.

This sequence joins TRBV14 and TRBJ2-5; D possibly corresponds to TRBD2 (6 bases). Germline V gene data show CDR1 as SGHDN and CDR2 as FVKESK. The CDR3 sequence is 12 residues long. V gave up 6 bases and J gave up 5 bases, with 10 bases separating them. In DNA form, the CDR3 reads TGTGCCAGCAGTCCCCGGGGGGAGACCCAGTACTTC. Residues: CASSPRGETQYF.

The V gene is TRBV7-8, the J gene TRBJ2-1; D is undetermined. Germline-derived CDR1 and CDR2 are SGHVS and FQNEAQ. The CDR3 runs to 14 residues. Trimming took off 5 bases at V and 9 bases at J, with 17 bases between the two ends. DNA of the CDR3: TGTGCCAGCAGCCCCCTACCCATGTCCGGTGAGCAGTTCTTC. Translation gives CASSPLPMSGEQFF.

This chain links TRBV3-1 (or the pseudogene TRBV3-2) with TRBJ2-3; the match to TRBD2 covers 9 bases. The ends lost 4 bases at V and 1 base at J; junction bases unmatched: 0. The CDR3 is 14 amino acids. Germline V CDR1 and CDR2: LGHDT, YNNKEL (reference sequence). Here the CDR3 reads CASSPSGGTDTQYF. CDR3 DNA: TGTGCCAGCAGCCCTAGCGGGGGCACAGATACGCAGTATTTT.

The J gene is TRBJ2-5, the V gene TRBV6-5; 8 positions match TRBD1. The CDR3 is 12 amino acids. J lost 5 bases, V lost 6 bases, and 2 bases had no gene match. The germline V gene has CDR1 MNHEY and CDR2 SVGAGI. DNA of the CDR3: TGTGCCAGCAGCCGGGACAGGGAGACCCAGTACTTC. This gives the protein CASSRDRETQYF.

In nucleotides, the CDR3 is TGTGCCAGCAGCTTTCACGGGTCTCTCTCTGGAAACACCATATATTTT. Translating it yields CASSFHGSLSGNTIYF. The rearrangement links TRBV7-8 to TRBJ1-3; D is unclear. Germline loops: CDR1 SGHVS, CDR2 FQNEAQ. This CDR3 is built from 16 residues. Trimming took off 3 bases at V and 0 bases at J, with 12 bases between the two ends.

The gene calls are TRBV5-4 and TRBJ2-2; 12 bases agree with TRBD2. Germline-derived CDR1 and CDR2 are SGHNT and YYREEE (reference sequence). The CDR3 loop spans 18 amino acids. Trimming removed 0 bases from V and 4 bases from J; junction bases left unmatched: 7. The CDR3 DNA sequence: TGTGCCAGCAGCTTGGGGCTAGCGGGAGGGCATGGCACCGGGGAGCTGTTTTTT. It specifies CASSLGLAGGHGTGELFF.

Only a few counts were recorded for this clone. The chain has TRBV16 and TRBJ1-3; D may be TRBD1 (6 bases). Germline assignment: CDR1 KGHSY and CDR2 FQNENV. The CDR3 has 15 amino acids. The V end lost 4 bases, the J end lost 1 base, and 11 bases lay between the germline ends. In nucleotides, the CDR3 is TGTGCCAGCAGCCGTCTACAGGGATCTGGAAACACCATATATTTT. Protein: CASSRLQGSGNTIYF.

The chain is built from TRBV28 and TRBJ2-3; D might be TRBD1 (5 bases). The ends were cut back, 6 bases at V and 0 bases at J, with 13 bases in the middle. This CDR3 is 15 amino acids long. Germline V gene sequence: CDR1 MDHEN, CDR2 SYDVKM. CDR3 DNA sequence: TGTGCCAGCAGGGTAGGGGCCCTTAGCACAGATACGCAGTATTTT. It specifies CASRVGALSTDTQYF.

As concerns this clone: The sample holds other DNA sequences that translate to the same CDR3. The chain carries TRBV7-3 and TRBJ2-2, with D maybe TRBD1 (5 bases). Germline CDR1 is SGHTA and CDR2 is FQGTGA. V lost 3 bases and J 5 bases, leaving 7 bases between the germline ends. The CDR3 sequence is 13 residues long. CDR3 sequence: CASSFQGTGELFF. The CDR3 nucleotides are TGTGCCAGCAGCTTTCAGGGTACCGGGGAGCTGTTTTTT.

The V gene is TRBV9, the J gene TRBJ2-1, with 8 bases lining up with TRBD2. Germline CDR1 is SGDLS and CDR2 is YYNGEE. Losses at the gene ends were 2 bases for V and 3 bases for J; bases not matched to a gene: 16. This CDR3 has 19 amino acids. CDR3 DNA: TGTGCCAGCAGCGTGCCGGACCTGGGAGCGGGGGTCGACTACAATGAGCAGTTCTTC. It codes for CASSVPDLGAGVDYNEQFF. Full variable domain (remainder filled in from reference TRBV9 and TRBJ2-1): DSGVTQTPKHLITATGQRVTLRCSPRSGDLSVYWYQQSLDQGLQFLIQYYNGEERAKGNILERFSAQQFPDLHSELNLSSLELGDSALYFCASSVPDLGAGVDYNEQFFGPGTRLTVL.